This T cell receptor (beta chain) was identified during a study of human T cells and chemical hapten exposure. Study as a whole: The sensitizer, 2% DPC, was used on roughly 2 cm by roughly 2 cm of upper inner arm skin. 0.01% DPC was applied to the upper back in patch tests, which were read at 6 days.

This CDR3 spans 14 amino acids. The germline V and J ends were trimmed by 2 bases and 5 bases, with 10 bases remaining between them. The germline V gene has CDR1 SGHAT and CDR2 FQNNGV. Specified time point: patch test 3, about 24 weeks after DPC sensitization. The treatment denotes: therapeutic diphenylcyclopropenone sensitization with weekly scalp DPC. TCRdb analysed the RACE reads with MiXCR anew, one entry per CDR3 protein. The data show approximately 90,000 distinct CDR3 sequences, 25% to 35% seen once. This chain uses TRBV11-2 with TRBJ2-1; D gene uncertain. The sequence came from a man aged 35 to 55 with alopecia areata. Some clones in this sample may be carry-over from other donors' samples. The starting material was whole blood, obtained in connection with sensitization to the hapten diphenylcyclopropenone (DPC). The chain's CDR3 is CASSLRPGDNEQFF. The DNA of the CDR3 is TGTGCCAGCAGCTTACGCCCAGGAGACAATGAGCAGTTCTTC.